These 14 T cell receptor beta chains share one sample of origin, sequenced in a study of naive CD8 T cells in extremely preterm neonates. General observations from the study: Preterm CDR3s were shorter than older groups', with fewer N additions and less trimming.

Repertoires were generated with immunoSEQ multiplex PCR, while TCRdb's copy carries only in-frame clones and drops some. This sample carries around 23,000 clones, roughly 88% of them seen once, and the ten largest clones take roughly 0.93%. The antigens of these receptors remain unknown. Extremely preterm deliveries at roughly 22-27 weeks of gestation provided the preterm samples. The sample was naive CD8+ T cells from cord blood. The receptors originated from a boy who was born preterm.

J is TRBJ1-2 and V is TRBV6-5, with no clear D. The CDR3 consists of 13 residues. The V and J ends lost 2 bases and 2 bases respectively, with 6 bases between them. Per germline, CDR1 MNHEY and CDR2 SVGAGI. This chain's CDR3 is CASSYAQNYGYTF. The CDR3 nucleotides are TGTGCCAGCAGTTACGCCCAAAACTATGGCTACACCTTC.

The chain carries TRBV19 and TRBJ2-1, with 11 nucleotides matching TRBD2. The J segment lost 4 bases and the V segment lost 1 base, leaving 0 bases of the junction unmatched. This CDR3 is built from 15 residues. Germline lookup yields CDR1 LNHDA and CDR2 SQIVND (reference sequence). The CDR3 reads CASSIGLAGYNEQFF. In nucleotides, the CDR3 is TGTGCCAGTAGTATAGGACTAGCGGGGTACAATGAGCAGTTCTTC.

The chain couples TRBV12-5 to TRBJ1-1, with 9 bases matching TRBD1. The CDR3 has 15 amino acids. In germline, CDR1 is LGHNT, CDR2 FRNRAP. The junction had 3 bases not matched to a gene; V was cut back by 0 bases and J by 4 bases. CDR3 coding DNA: TGTGCTAGTGGTTTGGTACAGGGGGCGCTCACTGAAGCTTTCTTT. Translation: CASGLVQGALTEAFF.

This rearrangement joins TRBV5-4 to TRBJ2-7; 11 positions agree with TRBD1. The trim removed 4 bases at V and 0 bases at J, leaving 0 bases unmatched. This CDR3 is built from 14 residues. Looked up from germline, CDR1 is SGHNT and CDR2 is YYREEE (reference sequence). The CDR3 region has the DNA TGTGCCAGCAGCGGGACAGGGGGCTCCTACGAGCAGTACTTC. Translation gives CASSGTGGSYEQYF.

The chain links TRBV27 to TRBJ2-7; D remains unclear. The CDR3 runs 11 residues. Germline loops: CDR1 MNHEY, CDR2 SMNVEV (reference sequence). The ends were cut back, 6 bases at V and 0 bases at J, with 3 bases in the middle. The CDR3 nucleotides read TGTGCCAGCAGATTCTCCTACGAGCAGTACTTC. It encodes CASRFSYEQYF.

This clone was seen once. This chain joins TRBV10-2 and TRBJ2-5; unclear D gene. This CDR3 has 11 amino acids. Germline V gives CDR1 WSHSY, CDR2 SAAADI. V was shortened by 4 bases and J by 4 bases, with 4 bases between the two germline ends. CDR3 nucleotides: TGCGCCAGCAGTGTTGGAGAGACCCAGTACTTC. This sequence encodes CASSVGETQYF.

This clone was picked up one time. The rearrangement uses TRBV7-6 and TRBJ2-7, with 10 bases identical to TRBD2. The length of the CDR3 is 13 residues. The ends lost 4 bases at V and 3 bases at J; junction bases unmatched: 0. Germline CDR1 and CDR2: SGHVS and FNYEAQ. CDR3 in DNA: TGTGCCAGCAGCTGGACTAGCGGCTACGAGCAGTACTTC. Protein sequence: CASSWTSGYEQYF.

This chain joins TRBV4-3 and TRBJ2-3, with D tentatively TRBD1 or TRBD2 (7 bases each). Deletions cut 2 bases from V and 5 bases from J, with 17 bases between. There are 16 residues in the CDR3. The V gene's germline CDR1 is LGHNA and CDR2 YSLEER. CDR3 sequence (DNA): TGCGCCAGCAGCCAATACAGGGGAGGGGGGGGAGATACGCAGTATTTT. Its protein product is CASSQYRGGGGDTQYF.

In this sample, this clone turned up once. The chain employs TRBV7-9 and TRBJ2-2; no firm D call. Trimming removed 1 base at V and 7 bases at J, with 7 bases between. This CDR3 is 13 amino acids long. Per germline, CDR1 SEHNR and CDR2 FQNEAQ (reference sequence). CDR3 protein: CASSLVGGGELFF. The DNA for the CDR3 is TGTGCCAGCAGCTTAGTGGGCGGCGGGGAGCTGTTTTTT.

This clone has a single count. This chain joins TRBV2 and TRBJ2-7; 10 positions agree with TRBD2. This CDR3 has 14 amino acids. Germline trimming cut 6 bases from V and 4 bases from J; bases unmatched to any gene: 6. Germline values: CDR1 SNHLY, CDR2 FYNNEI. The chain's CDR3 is CASRGLAGVYEQYF. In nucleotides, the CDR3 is TGTGCCAGCAGAGGGCTAGCGGGGGTATACGAGCAGTACTTC.

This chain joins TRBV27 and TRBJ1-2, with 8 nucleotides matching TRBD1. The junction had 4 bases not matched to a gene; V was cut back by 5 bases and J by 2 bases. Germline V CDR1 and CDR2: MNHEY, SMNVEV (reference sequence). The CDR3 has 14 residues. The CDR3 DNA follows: TGTGCCAGCAGTCTCCGGACAGGGAACTATGGCTACACCTTC. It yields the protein CASSLRTGNYGYTF.

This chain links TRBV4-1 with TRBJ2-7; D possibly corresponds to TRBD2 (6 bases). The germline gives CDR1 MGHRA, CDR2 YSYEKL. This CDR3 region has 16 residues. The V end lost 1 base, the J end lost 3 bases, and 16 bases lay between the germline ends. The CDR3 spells CASSQVGTPSFYEQYF. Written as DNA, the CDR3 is TGCGCCAGCAGCCAAGTCGGGACTCCCAGCTTCTACGAGCAGTACTTC.

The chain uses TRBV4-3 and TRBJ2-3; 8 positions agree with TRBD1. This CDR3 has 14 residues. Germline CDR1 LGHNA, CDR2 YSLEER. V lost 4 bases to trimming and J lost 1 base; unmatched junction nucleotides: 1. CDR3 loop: CASSPGQGTDTQYF. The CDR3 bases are TGCGCCAGCAGCCCGGGACAGGGCACAGATACGCAGTATTTT.

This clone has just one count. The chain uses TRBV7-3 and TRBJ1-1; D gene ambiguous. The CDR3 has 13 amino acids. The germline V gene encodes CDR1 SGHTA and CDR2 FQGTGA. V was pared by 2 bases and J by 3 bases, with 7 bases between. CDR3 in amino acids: CASSLWGYTEAFF. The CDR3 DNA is TGTGCCAGCAGCTTATGGGGTTACACTGAAGCTTTCTTT.